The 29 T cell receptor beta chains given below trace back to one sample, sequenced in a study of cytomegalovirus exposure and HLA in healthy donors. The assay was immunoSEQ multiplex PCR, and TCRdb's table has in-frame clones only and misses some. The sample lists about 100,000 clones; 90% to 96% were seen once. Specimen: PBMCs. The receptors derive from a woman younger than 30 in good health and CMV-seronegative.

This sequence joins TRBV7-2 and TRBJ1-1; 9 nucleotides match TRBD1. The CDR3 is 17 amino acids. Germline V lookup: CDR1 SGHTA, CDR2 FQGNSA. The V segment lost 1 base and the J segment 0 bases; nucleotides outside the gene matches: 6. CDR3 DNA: TGTGCCAGCAGCTTAGGGCCGTACAGGGGGCTGAACACTGAAGCTTTCTTT. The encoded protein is CASSLGPYRGLNTEAFF.

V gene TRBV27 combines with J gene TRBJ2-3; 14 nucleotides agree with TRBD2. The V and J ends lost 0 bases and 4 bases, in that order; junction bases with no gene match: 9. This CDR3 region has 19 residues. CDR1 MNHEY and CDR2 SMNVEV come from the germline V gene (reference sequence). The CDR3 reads CASSLSGTSGGVPSDTQYF. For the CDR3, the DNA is TGTGCCAGCAGTTTATCGGGGACTAGCGGGGGAGTCCCGTCAGATACGCAGTATTTT.

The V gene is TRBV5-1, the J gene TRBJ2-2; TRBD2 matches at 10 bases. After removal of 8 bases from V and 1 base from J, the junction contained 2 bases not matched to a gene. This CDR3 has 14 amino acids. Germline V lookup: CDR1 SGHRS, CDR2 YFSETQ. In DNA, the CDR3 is TGCGCCAGTAGCGGGGGGAAGAACACCGGGGAGCTGTTTTTT. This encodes CASSGGKNTGELFF.

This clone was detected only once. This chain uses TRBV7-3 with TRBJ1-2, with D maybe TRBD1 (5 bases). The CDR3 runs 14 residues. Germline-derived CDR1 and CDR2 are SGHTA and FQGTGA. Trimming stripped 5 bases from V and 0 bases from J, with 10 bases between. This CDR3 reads CASSPGPANYGYTF. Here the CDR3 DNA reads TGTGCCAGCAGCCCAGGGCCAGCTAACTATGGCTACACCTTC.

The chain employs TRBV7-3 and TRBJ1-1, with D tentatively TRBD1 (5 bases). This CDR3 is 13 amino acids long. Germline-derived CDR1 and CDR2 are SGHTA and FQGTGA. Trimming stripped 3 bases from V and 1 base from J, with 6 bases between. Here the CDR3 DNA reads TGTGCCAGCAGCTTCGGGGGGAACACTGAAGCTTTCTTT. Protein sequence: CASSFGGNTEAFF. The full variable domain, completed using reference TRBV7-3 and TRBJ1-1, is GAGVSQTPSNKVTEKGKYVELRCDPISGHTALYWYRQSLGQGPEFLIYFQGTGAADDSGLPNDRFFAVRPEGSVSTLKIQRTERGDSAVYLCASSFGGNTEAFFGQGTRLTVV.

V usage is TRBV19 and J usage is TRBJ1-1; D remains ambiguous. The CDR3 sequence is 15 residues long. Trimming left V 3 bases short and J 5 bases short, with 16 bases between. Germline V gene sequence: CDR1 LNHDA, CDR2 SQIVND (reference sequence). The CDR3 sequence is CASSIDLRGKTEAFF. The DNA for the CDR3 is TGTGCCAGTAGTATTGACCTCCGAGGAAAAACTGAAGCTTTCTTT.

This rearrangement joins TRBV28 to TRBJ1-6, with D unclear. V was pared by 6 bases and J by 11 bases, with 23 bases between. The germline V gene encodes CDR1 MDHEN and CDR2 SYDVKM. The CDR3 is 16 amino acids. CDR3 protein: CASSSIHRGREAPLHF. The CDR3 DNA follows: TGTGCCAGCAGCTCCATTCACAGAGGGCGGGAGGCACCCCTCCACTTT.

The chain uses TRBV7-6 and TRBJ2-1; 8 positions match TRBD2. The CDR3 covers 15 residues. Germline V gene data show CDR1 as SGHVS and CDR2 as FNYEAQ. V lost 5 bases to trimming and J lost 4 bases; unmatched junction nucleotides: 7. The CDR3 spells CASSTTGGHYNEQFF. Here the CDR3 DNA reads TGTGCCAGCAGCACCACGGGGGGGCATTACAATGAGCAGTTCTTC. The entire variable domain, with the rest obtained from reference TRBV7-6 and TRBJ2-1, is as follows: GAGVSQSPRYKVTKRGQDVALRCDPISGHVSLYWYRQALGQGPEFLTYFNYEAQQDKSGLPNDRFSAERPEGSISTLTIQRTEQRDSAMYRCASSTTGGHYNEQFFGPGTRLTVL.

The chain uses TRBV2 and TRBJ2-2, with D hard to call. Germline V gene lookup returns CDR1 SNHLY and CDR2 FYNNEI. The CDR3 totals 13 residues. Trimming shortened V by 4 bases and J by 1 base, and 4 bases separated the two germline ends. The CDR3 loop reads CASSAGNTGELFF. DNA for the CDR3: TGTGCCAGCAGTGCGGGGAACACCGGGGAGCTGTTTTTT.

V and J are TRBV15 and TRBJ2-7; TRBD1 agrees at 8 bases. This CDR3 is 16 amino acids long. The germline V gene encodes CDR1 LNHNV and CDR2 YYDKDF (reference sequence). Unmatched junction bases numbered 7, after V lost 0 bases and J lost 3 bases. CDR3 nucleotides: TGTGCCACCAGCAGAGATCGGGACAGGAGCCTCTACGAGCAGTACTTC. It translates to CATSRDRDRSLYEQYF.

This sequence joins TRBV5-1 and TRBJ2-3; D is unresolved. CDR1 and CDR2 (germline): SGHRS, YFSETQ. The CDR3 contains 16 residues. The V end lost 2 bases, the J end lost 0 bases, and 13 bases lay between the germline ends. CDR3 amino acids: CASSFGQAASTDTQYF. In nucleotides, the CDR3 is TGCGCCAGCAGCTTTGGGCAGGCCGCTAGCACAGATACGCAGTATTTT.

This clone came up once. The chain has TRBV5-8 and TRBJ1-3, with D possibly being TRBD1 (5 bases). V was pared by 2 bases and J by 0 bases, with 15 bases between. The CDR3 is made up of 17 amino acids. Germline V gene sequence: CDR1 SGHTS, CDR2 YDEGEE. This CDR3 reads CASSFDGQGASGNTIYF. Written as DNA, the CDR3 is TGTGCCAGCAGCTTCGACGGGCAGGGCGCCTCTGGAAACACCATATATTTT.

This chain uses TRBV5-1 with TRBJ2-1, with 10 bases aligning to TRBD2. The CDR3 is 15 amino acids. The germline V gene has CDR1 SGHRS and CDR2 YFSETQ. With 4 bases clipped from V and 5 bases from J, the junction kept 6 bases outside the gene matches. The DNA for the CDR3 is TGCGCCAGCAGCCCGGGACTAGCGTCGAACAATGAGCAGTTCTTC. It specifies CASSPGLASNNEQFF.

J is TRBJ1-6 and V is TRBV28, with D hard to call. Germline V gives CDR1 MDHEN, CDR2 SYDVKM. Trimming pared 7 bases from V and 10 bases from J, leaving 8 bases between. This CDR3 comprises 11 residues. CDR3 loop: CASKSFSPLHF. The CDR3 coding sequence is TGTGCCAGCAAGAGTTTCTCACCCCTCCACTTT.

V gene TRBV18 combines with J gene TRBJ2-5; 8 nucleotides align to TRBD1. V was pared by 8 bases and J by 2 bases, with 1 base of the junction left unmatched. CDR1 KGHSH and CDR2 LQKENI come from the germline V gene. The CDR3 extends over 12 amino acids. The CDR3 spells CASGTGQETQYF. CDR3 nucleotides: TGTGCCAGCGGGACAGGTCAAGAGACCCAGTACTTC.

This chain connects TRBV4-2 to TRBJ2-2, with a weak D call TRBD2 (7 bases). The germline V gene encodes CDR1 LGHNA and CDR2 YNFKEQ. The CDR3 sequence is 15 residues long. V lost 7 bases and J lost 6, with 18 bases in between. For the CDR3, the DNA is TGTGCCAGCAACAAAGACCGGGGGGCGGCCGGGGAGCTGTTTTTT. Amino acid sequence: CASNKDRGAAGELFF.

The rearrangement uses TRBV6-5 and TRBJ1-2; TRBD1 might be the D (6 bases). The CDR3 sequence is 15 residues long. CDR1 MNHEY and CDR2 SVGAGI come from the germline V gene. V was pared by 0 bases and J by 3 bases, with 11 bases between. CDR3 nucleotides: TGTGCCAGCAGTTACTCTGGCAGGGGTTACTATGGCTACACCTTC. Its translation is CASSYSGRGYYGYTF.

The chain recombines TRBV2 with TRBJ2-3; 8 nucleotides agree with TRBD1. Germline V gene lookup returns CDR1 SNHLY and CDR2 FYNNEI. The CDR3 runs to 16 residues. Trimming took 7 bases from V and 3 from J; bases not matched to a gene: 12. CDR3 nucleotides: TGTGCCAGCAACCCACACTTCAGGGGGCGGACAGATACGCAGTATTTT. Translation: CASNPHFRGRTDTQYF.

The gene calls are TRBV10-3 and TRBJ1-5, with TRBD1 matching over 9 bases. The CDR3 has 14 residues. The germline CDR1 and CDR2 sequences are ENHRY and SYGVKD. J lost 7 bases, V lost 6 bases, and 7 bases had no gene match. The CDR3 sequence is CAISGTGKWQPQHF. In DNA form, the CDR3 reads TGTGCCATCAGCGGGACAGGGAAGTGGCAGCCCCAGCATTTT.

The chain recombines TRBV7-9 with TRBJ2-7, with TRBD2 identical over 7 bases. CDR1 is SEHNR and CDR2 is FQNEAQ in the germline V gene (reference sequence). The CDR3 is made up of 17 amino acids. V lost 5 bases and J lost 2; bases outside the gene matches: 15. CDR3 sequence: CASSPGGNRSFTYEQYF. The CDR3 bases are TGTGCCAGCAGCCCCGGGGGGAACAGGAGCTTTACCTACGAGCAGTACTTC. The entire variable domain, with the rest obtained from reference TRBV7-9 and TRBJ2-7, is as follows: DTGVSQNPRHKITKRGQNVTFRCDPISEHNRLYWYRQTLGQGPEFLTYFQNEAQLEKSRLLSDRFSAERPKGSFSTLEIQRTEQGDSAMYLCASSPGGNRSFTYEQYFGPGTRLTVT.

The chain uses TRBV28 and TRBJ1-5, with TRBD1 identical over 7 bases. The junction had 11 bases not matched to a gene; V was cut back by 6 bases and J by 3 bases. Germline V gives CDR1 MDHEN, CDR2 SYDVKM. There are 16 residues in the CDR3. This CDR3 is CASRSWTGALNQPQHF. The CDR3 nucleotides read TGTGCCAGCAGATCATGGACAGGCGCCCTCAATCAGCCCCAGCATTTT. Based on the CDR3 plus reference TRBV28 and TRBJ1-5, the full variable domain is DVKVTQSSRYLVKRTGEKVFLECVQDMDHENMFWYRQDPGLGLRLIYFSYDVKMKEKGDIPEGYSVSREKKERFSLILESASTNQTSMYLCASRSWTGALNQPQHFGDGTRLSIL.

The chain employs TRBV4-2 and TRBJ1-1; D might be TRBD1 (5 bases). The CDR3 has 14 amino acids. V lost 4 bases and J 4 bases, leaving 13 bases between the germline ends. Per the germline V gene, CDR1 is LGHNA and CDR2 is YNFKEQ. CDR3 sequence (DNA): TGTGCCAGCAGCCGTCGCGGGGGTAGCACTGAAGCTTTCTTT. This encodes CASSRRGGSTEAFF.

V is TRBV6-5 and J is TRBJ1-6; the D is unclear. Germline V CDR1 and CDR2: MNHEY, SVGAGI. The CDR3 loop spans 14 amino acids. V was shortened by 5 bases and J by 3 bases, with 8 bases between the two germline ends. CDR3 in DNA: TGTGCCAGCAGTATCGATAGCTATAATTCACCCCTCCACTTT. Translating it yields CASSIDSYNSPLHF.

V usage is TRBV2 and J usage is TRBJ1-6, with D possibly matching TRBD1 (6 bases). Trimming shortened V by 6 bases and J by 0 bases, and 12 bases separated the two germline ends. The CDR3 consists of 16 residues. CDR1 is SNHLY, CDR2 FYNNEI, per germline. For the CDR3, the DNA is TGTGCCAGCAGGGAGGACAGTAGCTCCTATAATTCACCCCTCCACTTT. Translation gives CASREDSSSYNSPLHF.

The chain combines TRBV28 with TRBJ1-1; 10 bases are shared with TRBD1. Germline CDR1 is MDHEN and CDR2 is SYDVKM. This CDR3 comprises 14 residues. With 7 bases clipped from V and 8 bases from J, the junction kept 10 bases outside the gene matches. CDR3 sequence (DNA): TGTGCCAGCACCGGGACAGGGGTTAGGAGGGAAGCTTTCTTT. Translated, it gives CASTGTGVRREAFF.

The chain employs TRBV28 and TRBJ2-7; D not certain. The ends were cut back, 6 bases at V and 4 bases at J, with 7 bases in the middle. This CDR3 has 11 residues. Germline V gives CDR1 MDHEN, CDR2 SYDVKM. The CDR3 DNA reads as TGTGCCAGCAGGGGCTGGTACGAGCAGTACTTC. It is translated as CASRGWYEQYF.

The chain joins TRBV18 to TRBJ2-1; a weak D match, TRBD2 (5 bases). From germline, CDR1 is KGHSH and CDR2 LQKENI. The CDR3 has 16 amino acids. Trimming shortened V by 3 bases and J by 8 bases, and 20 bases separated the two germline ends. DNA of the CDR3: TGTGCCAGCTCACCTTTCACTAGACGGGCCGCGCATGAGCAGTTCTTC. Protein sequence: CASSPFTRRAAHEQFF.

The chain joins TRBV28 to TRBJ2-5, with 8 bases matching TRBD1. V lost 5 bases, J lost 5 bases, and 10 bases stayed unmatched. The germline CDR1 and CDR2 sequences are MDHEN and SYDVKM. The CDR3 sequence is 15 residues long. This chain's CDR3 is CASSGDRRVGETQYF. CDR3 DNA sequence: TGTGCCAGCAGTGGGGACAGGAGGGTAGGGGAGACCCAGTACTTC.

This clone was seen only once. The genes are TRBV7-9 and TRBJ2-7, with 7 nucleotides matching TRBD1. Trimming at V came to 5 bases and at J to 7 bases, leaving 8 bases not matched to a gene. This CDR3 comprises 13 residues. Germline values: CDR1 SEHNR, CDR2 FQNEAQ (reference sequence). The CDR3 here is CASSRDSPWEQYF. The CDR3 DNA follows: TGTGCCAGCAGCCGGGACAGTCCGTGGGAGCAGTACTTC.